The 8 T cell receptor beta chains reported below all come from one sample, sequenced in a study of shared clonotypes between healthy human individuals. The method was immunoSEQ multiplex PCR; TCRdb's version includes in-frame clones alone and lacks a portion of them. Altogether about 590,000 clones are present, less than 97% being singletons, with the ten largest covering around 0.097%. Naive CD8 isolation took CD45RO-negative cells positively selected for CCR7 and excluded terminally differentiated effector memory CD45RA+ cells. The sample consisted of naive CD8+ T cells sorted from blood. These receptor sequences come from a woman aged 30 to 39 in good health.

This chain joins TRBV11-2 and TRBJ2-7, with 11 bases lining up with TRBD2. J was trimmed by 5 bases and V by 0 bases; bases with no gene match: 0. Germline assignment: CDR1 SGHAT and CDR2 FQNNGV. CDR3 size: 14 residues. The CDR3 protein is CASSLELAGDEQYF. DNA for the CDR3: TGTGCCAGCAGCTTAGAACTAGCGGGAGACGAGCAGTACTTC.

The chain's CDR3 is CASSFQGLINTEAFF. Written as DNA, the CDR3 is TGTGCCAGCAGCTTTCAGGGTCTAATAAACACTGAAGCTTTCTTT. The J gene is TRBJ1-1, the V gene TRBV5-6; a weak D match, TRBD1 (5 bases). Germline V gene data show CDR1 as SGHDT and CDR2 as YYEEEE. Trimming took off 2 bases at V and 2 bases at J, with 13 bases between the two ends. The CDR3 has 15 residues.

This clone was found once. The chain is built from TRBV28 and TRBJ2-4; 8 bases are shared with TRBD2. Germline values: CDR1 MDHEN, CDR2 SYDVKM. The junction had 3 bases not matched to a gene; V was cut back by 2 bases and J by 0 bases. The CDR3 runs to 16 residues. The CDR3: CASSLEAGGAKNIQYF. CDR3 nucleotides: TGTGCCAGCAGTTTAGAGGCGGGAGGAGCCAAAAACATTCAGTACTTC.

This chain joins TRBV10-3 and TRBJ1-2; unclear D gene. Germline V lookup: CDR1 ENHRY, CDR2 SYGVKD. This CDR3 is built from 20 residues. V was shortened by 0 bases and J by 2 bases, with 25 bases between the two germline ends. The CDR3 here is CAISESPPLSARPANYGYTF. CDR3 in DNA: TGTGCCATCAGTGAGTCCCCCCCCCTTTCGGCCAGGCCCGCGAACTATGGCTACACCTTC.

The chain combines TRBV14 with TRBJ1-4; the D gene is possibly TRBD1 (5 bases). V lost 4 bases to trimming and J lost 6 bases, with 12 bases between them. Per germline, CDR1 SGHDN and CDR2 FVKESK. The CDR3 sequence is 14 residues long. The CDR3 region is CASSRTTGHEKLFF. The DNA for the CDR3 is TGTGCCAGCAGCCGCACTACGGGACATGAAAAACTGTTTTTT.

The chain employs TRBV28 and TRBJ2-7; 14 bases are a match to TRBD2. The V gene end was trimmed by 2 bases and the J gene end by 4 bases; junction bases not matched to a gene: 4. This CDR3 comprises 16 residues. Looked up from germline, CDR1 is MDHEN and CDR2 is SYDVKM. DNA of the CDR3: TGTGCCAGCAGTTTAAGGGGACTAGCGGGAGTTTACGAGCAGTACTTC. It encodes CASSLRGLAGVYEQYF.

The V gene is TRBV28, the J gene TRBJ2-7; D remains unclear. From germline, CDR1 is MDHEN and CDR2 SYDVKM. The ends were cut back, 3 bases at V and 1 base at J, with 10 bases in the middle. CDR3 length: 14 amino acids. The DNA of the CDR3 is TGTGCCAGCAGTTTTGCGACACCTTCCTACGAGCAGTACTTC. Translated, it gives CASSFATPSYEQYF.

The gene calls are TRBV11-2 and TRBJ1-3; perhaps TRBD1 as D (5 bases). CDR1 SGHAT and CDR2 FQNNGV come from the germline V gene. There are 16 residues in the CDR3. The germline V and J ends were trimmed by 1 base and 0 bases, with 10 bases remaining between them. DNA for the CDR3: TGTGCCAGCAGCTTAGCTTGGGGGAGCTCTGGAAACACCATATATTTT. Encoded protein: CASSLAWGSSGNTIYF. Looking up the rest from reference TRBV11-2 and TRBJ1-3 gives the full variable domain: EAGVAQSPRYKIIEKRQSVAFWCNPISGHATLYWYQQILGQGPKLLIQFQNNGVVDDSQLPKDRFSAERLKGVDSTLKIQPAKLEDSAVYLCASSLAWGSSGNTIYFGEGSWLTVV.